This T cell receptor (beta chain) was captured in a study of beta chain features in type 1 diabetes. TCRB transcripts that were expressed got sequenced, as all of the isolated RNA had been reverse transcribed. Method: immunoSEQ multiplex PCR; TCRdb's copy keeps in-frame clones and lacks some. The sample contains 300,000 to 450,000 clones, 20% of which appear only once. CDR1 is MNHEY, CDR2 SMNVEV, per germline (reference sequence). This CDR3 spans 20 amino acids. Germline trimming cut 7 bases from V and 4 bases from J; bases unmatched to any gene: 13. V gene TRBV27 combines with J gene TRBJ2-6; TRBD2 aligns across 16 bases. This TCR derives from a woman between 18 and 29 years old in good health. The sample consisted of naive CD4+ T cells from blood. CDR3 loop: CASTPRGTSGRGAGANVLTF. CDR3 DNA: TGTGCCAGCACACCGAGAGGGACTAGCGGGAGGGGGGCCGGGGCCAACGTCCTGACTTTC. The entire variable domain, with the rest obtained from reference TRBV27 and TRBJ2-6, is as follows: EAQVTQNPRYLITVTGKKLTVTCSQNMNHEYMSWYRQDPGLGLRQIYYSMNVEVTDKGDVPEGYKVSRKEKRNFPLILESPSPNQTSLYFCASTPRGTSGRGAGANVLTFGAGSRLTVL.